This T cell receptor (beta chain) was documented in a study of patients and donors after allogeneic stem cell transplantation. This CDR3 is 16 amino acids long. Germline V gene sequence: CDR1 SGDLS, CDR2 YYNGEE. V lost 2 bases, J lost 7 bases, and 19 bases lay in between. TCRdb re-called the RT-PCR reads through MiXCR, storing one row per CDR3 protein. The profile shows 150,000 to 200,000 distinct CDR3 sequences, about 40% of them singletons. V usage is TRBV9 and J usage is TRBJ2-1, with D possibly TRBD2 on 7 matching bases. What was sequenced was blood, either unsorted or a sorted T cell fraction (not recorded which). The sequence derives from a human donor who was either an allogeneic HSCT recipient or a stem cell or donor lymphocyte infusion donor (not recorded which). It is not recorded whose cells these are; they may come from a transplant donor. CDR3 DNA sequence: TGTGCCAGCAGCGTTGTATCCTCGGGGGGCGAAAATGAGCAGTTCTTC. It encodes CASSVVSSGGENEQFF.